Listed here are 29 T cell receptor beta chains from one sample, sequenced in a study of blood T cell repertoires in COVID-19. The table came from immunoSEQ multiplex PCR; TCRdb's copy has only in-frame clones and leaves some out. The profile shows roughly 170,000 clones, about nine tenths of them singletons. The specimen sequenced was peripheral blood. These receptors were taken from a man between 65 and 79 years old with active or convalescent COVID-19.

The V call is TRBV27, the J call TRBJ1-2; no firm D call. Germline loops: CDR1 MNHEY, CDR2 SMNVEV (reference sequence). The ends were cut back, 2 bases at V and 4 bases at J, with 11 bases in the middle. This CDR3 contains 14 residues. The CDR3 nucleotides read TGTGCCAGCAGTTTAGATCCAGGATTCTATGGCTACACCTTC. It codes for CASSLDPGFYGYTF.

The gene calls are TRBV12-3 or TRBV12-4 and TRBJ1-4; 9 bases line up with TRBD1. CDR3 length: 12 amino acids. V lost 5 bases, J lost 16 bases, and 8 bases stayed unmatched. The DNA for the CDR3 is TGTGCCAGCAGTCCGGGGGACAGGGAAGAGTTTTTT. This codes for CASSPGDREEFF.

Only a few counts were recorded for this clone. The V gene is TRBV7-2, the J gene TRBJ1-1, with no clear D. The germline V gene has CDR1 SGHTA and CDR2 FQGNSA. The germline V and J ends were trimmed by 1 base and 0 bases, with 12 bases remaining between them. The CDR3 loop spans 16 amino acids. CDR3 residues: CASSLVIGKVNTEAFF. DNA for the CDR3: TGTGCCAGCAGCTTAGTTATTGGCAAAGTGAACACTGAAGCTTTCTTT.

This CDR3 reads CASSTTRVRDLVLNEQFF. In DNA, the CDR3 is TGTGCCAGCTCCACCACGAGGGTGCGGGATCTGGTTTTGAATGAGCAGTTCTTC. This chain connects TRBV18 to TRBJ2-1; D may be TRBD2 (6 bases). The CDR3 is 18 amino acids. V lost 6 bases and J lost 7, with 28 bases in between. The V gene's germline CDR1 is KGHSH and CDR2 LQKENI.

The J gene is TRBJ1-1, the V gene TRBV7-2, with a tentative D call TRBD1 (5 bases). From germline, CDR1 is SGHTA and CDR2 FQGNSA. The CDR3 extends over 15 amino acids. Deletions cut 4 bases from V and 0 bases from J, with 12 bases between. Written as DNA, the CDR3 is TGTGCCAGCAGCTCCCAGCGGGGGGTGAACACTGAAGCTTTCTTT. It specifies CASSSQRGVNTEAFF. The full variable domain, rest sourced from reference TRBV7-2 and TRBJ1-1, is GAGVSQSPSNKVTEKGKDVELRCDPISGHTALYWYRQSLGQGLEFLIYFQGNSAPDKSGLPSDRFSAERTGGSVSTLTIQRTQQEDSAVYLCASSSQRGVNTEAFFGQGTRLTVV.

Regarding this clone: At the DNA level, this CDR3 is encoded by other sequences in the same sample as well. The CDR3 spells CASSLLGGNTDTQYF. For the CDR3, the DNA is TGTGCCAGCAGTTTATTAGGGGGCAACACAGATACGCAGTATTTT. The J gene is TRBJ2-3, the V gene TRBV27; TRBD1 aligns across 7 bases. CDR3 size: 15 residues. V lost 1 base to trimming and J lost 2 bases; unmatched junction nucleotides: 3. Per the germline V gene, CDR1 is MNHEY and CDR2 is SMNVEV (reference sequence).

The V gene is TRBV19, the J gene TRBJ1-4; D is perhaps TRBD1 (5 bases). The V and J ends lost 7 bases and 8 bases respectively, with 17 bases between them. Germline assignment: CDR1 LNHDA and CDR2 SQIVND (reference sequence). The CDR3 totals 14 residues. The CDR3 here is CASMKAGPSEKLFF. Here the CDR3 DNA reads TGTGCCAGTATGAAGGCAGGGCCAAGCGAAAAACTGTTTTTT.

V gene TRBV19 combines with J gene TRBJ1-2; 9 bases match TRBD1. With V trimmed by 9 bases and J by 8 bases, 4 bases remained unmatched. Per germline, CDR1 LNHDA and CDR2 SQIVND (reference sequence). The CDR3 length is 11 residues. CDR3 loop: CASGQGWGYTF. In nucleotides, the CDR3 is TGTGCCAGCGGACAGGGGTGGGGCTACACCTTC. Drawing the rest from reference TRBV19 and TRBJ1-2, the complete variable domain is DGGITQSPKYLFRKEGQNVTLSCEQNLNHDAMYWYRQDPGQGLRLIYYSQIVNDFQKGDIAEGYSVSREKKESFPLTVTSAQKNPTAFYLCASGQGWGYTFGSGTRLTVV.

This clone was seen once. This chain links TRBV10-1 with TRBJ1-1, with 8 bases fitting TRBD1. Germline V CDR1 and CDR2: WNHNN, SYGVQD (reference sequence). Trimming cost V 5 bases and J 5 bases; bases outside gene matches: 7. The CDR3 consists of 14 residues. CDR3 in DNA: TGCGCCAGCAGTAAGGACAGGGTGGGAACTGAAGCTTTCTTT. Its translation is CASSKDRVGTEAFF.

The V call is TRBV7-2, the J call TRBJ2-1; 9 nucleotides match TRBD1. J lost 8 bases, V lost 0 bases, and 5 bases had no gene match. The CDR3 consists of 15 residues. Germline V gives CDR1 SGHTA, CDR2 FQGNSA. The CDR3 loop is CASSLAGQGPYEQFF. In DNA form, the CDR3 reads TGTGCCAGCAGCTTAGCCGGACAGGGGCCGTATGAGCAGTTCTTC.

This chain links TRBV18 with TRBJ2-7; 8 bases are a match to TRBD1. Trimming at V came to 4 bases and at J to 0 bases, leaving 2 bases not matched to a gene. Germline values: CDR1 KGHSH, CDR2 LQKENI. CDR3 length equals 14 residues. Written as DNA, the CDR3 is TGTGCCAGCTCACTCGGGACAGGCTCCTACGAGCAGTACTTC. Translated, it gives CASSLGTGSYEQYF.

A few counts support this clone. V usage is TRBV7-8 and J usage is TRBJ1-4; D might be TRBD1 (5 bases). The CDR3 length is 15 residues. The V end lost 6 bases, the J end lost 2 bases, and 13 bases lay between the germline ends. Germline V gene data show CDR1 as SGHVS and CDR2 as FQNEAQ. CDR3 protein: CASRSGGSTNEKLFF. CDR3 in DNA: TGTGCCAGCAGAAGCGGGGGGAGTACTAATGAAAAACTGTTTTTT. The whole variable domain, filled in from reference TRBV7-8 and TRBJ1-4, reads GAGVSQSPRYKVAKRGQDVALRCDPISGHVSLFWYQQALGQGPEFLTYFQNEAQLDKSGLPSDRFFAERPEGSVSTLKIQRTQQEDSAVYLCASRSGGSTNEKLFFGSGTQLSVL.

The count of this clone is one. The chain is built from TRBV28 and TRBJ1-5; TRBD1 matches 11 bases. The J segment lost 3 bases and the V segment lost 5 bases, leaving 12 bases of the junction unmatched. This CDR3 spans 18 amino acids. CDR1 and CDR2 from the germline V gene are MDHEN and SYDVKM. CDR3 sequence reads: CASSHNPGTGGFNQPQHF. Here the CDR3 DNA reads TGTGCCAGCAGTCACAACCCTGGGACAGGGGGTTTCAATCAGCCCCAGCATTTT. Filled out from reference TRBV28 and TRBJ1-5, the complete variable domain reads DVKVTQSSRYLVKRTGEKVFLECVQDMDHENMFWYRQDPGLGLRLIYFSYDVKMKEKGDIPEGYSVSREKKERFSLILESASTNQTSMYLCASSHNPGTGGFNQPQHFGDGTRLSIL.

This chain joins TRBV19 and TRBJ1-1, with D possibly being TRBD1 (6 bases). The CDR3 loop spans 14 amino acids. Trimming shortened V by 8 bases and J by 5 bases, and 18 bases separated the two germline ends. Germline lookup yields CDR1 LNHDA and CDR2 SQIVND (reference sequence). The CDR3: CASATRQRGTEAFF. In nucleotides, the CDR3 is TGTGCCAGTGCGACCAGACAGAGGGGGACTGAAGCTTTCTTT.

In DNA, the CDR3 is TGCGCCAGCAGCTATGAGGGAGGGTCCTACGAGCAGTACTTC. Residues: CASSYEGGSYEQYF. The V gene is TRBV5-1, the J gene TRBJ2-7; 7 bases map to TRBD2. V shed 3 bases, J shed 1 base, and the junction held 4 bases outside the gene matches. Germline loops: CDR1 SGHRS, CDR2 YFSETQ. The CDR3 spans 14 residues. The full variable domain, completed using reference TRBV5-1 and TRBJ2-7, is KAGVTQTPRYLIKTRGQQVTLSCSPISGHRSVSWYQQTPGQGLQFLFEYFSETQRNKGNFPGRFSGRQFSNSRSEMNVSTLELGDSALYLCASSYEGGSYEQYFGPGTRLTVT.

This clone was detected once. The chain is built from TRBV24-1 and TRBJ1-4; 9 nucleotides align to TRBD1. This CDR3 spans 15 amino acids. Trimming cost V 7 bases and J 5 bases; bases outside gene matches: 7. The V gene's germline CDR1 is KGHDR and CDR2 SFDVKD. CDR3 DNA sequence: TGTGCCACCAGCCAACCGGGGACAGGGAATGAAAAACTGTTTTTT. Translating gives CATSQPGTGNEKLFF.

CDR3 sequence (DNA): TGTGCCAGCAGCCCCGGGAAGGTGGGCTACACCTTC. This gives the protein CASSPGKVGYTF. The rearrangement links TRBV14 to TRBJ1-2; no clear D gene. V was cut by 4 bases and J by 8 bases, with 11 bases left in between. CDR1 SGHDN and CDR2 FVKESK come from the germline V gene. The CDR3 covers 12 residues. Using reference TRBV14 and TRBJ1-2 for the parts outside the CDR3, the full variable domain is EAGVTQFPSHSVIEKGQTVTLRCDPISGHDNLYWYRRVMGKEIKFLLHFVKESKQDESGMPNNRFLAERTGGTYSTLKVQPAELEDSGVYFCASSPGKVGYTFGSGTRLTVV.

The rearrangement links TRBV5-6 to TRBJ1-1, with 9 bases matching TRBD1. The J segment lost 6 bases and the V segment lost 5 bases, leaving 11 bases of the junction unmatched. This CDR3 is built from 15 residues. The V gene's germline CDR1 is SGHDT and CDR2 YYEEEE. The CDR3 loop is CASRERGQGSAEAFF. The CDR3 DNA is TGTGCCAGCAGGGAGAGGGGACAGGGATCGGCTGAAGCTTTCTTT.

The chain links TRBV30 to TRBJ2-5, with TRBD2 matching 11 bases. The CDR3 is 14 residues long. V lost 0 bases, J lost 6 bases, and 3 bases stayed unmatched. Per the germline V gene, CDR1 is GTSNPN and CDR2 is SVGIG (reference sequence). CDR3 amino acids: CAWSVSSGRKTQYF. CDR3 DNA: TGTGCCTGGAGTGTATCTAGCGGGAGGAAGACCCAGTACTTC.

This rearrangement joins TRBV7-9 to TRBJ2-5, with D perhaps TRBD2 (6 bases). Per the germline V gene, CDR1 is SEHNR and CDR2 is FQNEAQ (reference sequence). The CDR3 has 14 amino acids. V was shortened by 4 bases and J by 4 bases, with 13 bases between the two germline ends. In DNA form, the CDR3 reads TGTGCCAGCAGCTCTCCTGGGGGGTTAGAGACCCAGTACTTC. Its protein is CASSSPGGLETQYF. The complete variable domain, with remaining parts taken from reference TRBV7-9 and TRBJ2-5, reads DTGVSQNPRHKITKRGQNVTFRCDPISEHNRLYWYRQTLGQGPEFLTYFQNEAQLEKSRLLSDRFSAERPKGSFSTLEIQRTEQGDSAMYLCASSSPGGLETQYFGPGTRLLVL.

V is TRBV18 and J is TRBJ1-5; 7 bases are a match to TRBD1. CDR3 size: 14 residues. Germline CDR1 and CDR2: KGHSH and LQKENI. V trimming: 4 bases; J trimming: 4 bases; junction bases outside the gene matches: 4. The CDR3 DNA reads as TGTGCCAGCTCACAACAGGGGAGGAATCAGCCCCAGCATTTT. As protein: CASSQQGRNQPQHF.

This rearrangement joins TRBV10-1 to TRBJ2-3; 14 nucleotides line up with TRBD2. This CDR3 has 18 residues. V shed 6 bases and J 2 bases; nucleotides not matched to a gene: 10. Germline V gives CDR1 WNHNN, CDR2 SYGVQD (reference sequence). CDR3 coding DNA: TGCGCCAGCAGCCCCGGGACTAGCGGGGGACCTAACACAGATACGCAGTATTTT. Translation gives CASSPGTSGGPNTDTQYF.

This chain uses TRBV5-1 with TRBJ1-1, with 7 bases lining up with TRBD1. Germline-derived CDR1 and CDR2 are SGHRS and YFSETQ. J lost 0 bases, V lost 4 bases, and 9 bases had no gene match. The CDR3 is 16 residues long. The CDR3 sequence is CASSRQGSVLNTEAFF. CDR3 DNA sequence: TGCGCCAGCAGCCGACAGGGTTCAGTTTTGAACACTGAAGCTTTCTTT.

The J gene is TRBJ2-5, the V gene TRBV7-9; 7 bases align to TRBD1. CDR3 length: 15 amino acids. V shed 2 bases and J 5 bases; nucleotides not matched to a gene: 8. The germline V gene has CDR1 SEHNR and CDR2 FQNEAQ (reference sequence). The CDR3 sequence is CASSLTGAEGETQYF. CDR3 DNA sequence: TGTGCCAGCAGCTTAACAGGGGCAGAGGGGGAGACCCAGTACTTC.

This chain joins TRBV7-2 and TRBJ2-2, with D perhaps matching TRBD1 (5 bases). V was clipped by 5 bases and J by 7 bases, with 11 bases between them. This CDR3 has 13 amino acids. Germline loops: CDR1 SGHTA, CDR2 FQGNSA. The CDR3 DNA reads TGTGCCAGCAGCATACAGGAATACGGGGAGCTGTTTTTT. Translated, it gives CASSIQEYGELFF.

The CDR3 spells CASSYAGNLITEAFF. Here the CDR3 DNA reads TGTGCCAGCAGTTACGCCGGGAACCTAATCACTGAAGCTTTCTTT. This chain connects TRBV6-6 to TRBJ1-1; D gene uncertain. The V gene lost 2 bases and the J gene lost 4 bases, with 14 bases spanning the gap. CDR1 and CDR2 from the germline V gene are MNHNY and SVGAGI (reference sequence). CDR3 length: 15 amino acids.

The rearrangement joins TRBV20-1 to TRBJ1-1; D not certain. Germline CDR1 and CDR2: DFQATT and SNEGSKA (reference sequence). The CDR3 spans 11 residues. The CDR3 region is CRASSNTEAFF. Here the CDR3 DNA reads TGCAGGGCCTCGTCGAACACTGAAGCTTTCTTT.

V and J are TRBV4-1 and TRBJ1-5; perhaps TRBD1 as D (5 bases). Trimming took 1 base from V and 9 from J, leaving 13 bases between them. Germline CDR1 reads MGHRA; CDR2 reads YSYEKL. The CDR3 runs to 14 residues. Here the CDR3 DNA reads TGCGCCAGCAGCCAAGGTACAGGTTCCCGGCCCCAGCATTTT. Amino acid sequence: CASSQGTGSRPQHF.

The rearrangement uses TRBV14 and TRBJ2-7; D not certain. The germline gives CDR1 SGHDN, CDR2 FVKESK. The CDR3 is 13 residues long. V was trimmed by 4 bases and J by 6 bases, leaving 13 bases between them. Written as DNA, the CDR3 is TGTGCCAGCAGCCTCCTAGGCTTTGGCGAGCAGTACTTC. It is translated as CASSLLGFGEQYF.